These T cell receptor beta chains were read from a single sample in a study of T cells in Graves' hyperthyroidism and ophthalmopathy. MiXCR was run by TCRdb on the multiplex PCR reads, yielding one entry per CDR3 protein. In the table there are approximately 630,000 distinct CDR3 sequences, roughly 15% of which are singletons. Sequenced sample: blood. The receptor source for this set is a woman aged 25-40 years with Graves' hyperthyroidism. CDR3s include the opening cysteine and the closing phenylalanine or tryptophan. D genes are given only for firm matches. The size of a clone is reported for some rows only, either as once, few or many, or as a class for expanded clones.

D: -; V: TRBV29-1; size: -; J: TRBJ2-7; CDR3: CSARKLSGHPREQYF; DNA: TGCAGCGCCCGAAAGTTATCGGGACACCCCCGCGAGCAGTACTTC
D: -; V: TRBV20-1; size: -; J: TRBJ1-2; CDR3: CSARGSPGYGYTF; DNA: TGCAGTGCTAGAGGTAGTCCGGGCTATGGCTACACCTTC
D: TRBD1; V: TRBV2; size: -; J: TRBJ1-5; CDR3: CASGQGMGQPQHF; DNA: TGTGCCAGCGGACAGGGAATGGGTCAGCCCCAGCATTTT
D: -; V: TRBV29-1; size: many; J: TRBJ2-4; CDR3: CSVVVGGENIQYF; DNA: TGCAGCGTTGTCGTAGGGGGAGAAAACATTCAGTACTTC
D: -; V: TRBV12-3/TRBV12-4; size: many; J: TRBJ1-1; CDR3: CASSPPIETNTEAFF; DNA: TGTGCCAGCAGTCCCCCCATAGAAACGAACACTGAAGCTTTCTTT
D: -; V: TRBV11-2; size: many; J: TRBJ1-1; CDR3: CASSPGRENTEAFF; DNA: TGTGCCAGCAGTCCAGGGAGGGAGAACACTGAAGCTTTCTTT
D: -; V: TRBV6-9; size: many; J: TRBJ2-7; CDR3: CASKRAPYEQYF; DNA: TGTGCCAGCAAAAGGGCACCCTACGAGCAGTACTTC
D: -; V: TRBV11-2; size: many; J: TRBJ2-7; CDR3: CASSFTAEQYF; DNA: TGTGCCAGCAGCTTCACCGCCGAGCAGTACTTC
D: -; V: TRBV7-2; size: few; J: TRBJ2-3; CDR3: CASSFAPEGADTQYF; DNA: TGTGCCAGCAGCTTTGCACCGGAGGGGGCAGATACGCAGTATTTT
D: TRBD2; V: TRBV30; size: many; J: TRBJ2-7; CDR3: CAWSSREGRGSYEQYF; DNA: TGTGCCTGGAGTTCTAGGGAGGGAAGGGGCTCCTACGAGCAGTACTTC
D: TRBD1; V: TRBV3-1; size: many; J: TRBJ1-1; CDR3: CASSSTGYMNTEAFF; DNA: TGTGCCAGCAGCTCGACAGGGTATATGAACACTGAAGCTTTCTTT
D: TRBD1; V: TRBV5-1; size: many; J: TRBJ2-3; CDR3: CASRERRGLDTQYF; DNA: TGCGCCAGCAGAGAGAGAAGGGGGCTAGATACGCAGTATTTT
D: -; V: TRBV27; size: few; J: TRBJ2-4; CDR3: CASSSYREGKNIQYF; DNA: TGTGCCAGCAGTTCTTACAGGGAGGGCAAAAACATTCAGTACTTC
D: -; V: TRBV10-3; size: -; J: TRBJ2-5; CDR3: CAISESGSPARETQYF; DNA: TGTGCCATCAGTGAGTCAGGGTCCCCGGCCCGAGAGACCCAGTACTTC
D: TRBD1; V: TRBV28; size: many; J: TRBJ2-3; CDR3: CASSSGQGTDTQYF; DNA: TGTGCCAGCAGTTCGGGACAGGGCACAGATACGCAGTATTTT
D: TRBD2; V: TRBV11-2; size: -; J: TRBJ2-7; CDR3: CASRAGLADPSPYEQYF; DNA: TGTGCCAGCAGGGCGGGACTAGCGGACCCCTCCCCCTACGAGCAGTACTTC
D: TRBD1; V: TRBV10-3; size: -; J: TRBJ1-6; CDR3: CAISLQGNSPLHF; DNA: TGTGCCATCAGTCTACAGGGGAATTCACCCCTCCACTTT
D: -; V: TRBV3-1; size: many; J: TRBJ1-5; CDR3: CASSQDLAQPQHF; DNA: TGTGCCAGCAGCCAAGATCTGGCTCAGCCCCAGCATTTT
D: -; V: TRBV20-1; size: many; J: TRBJ2-1; CDR3: CSAQPGTTYNEQFF; DNA: TGCAGTGCTCAGCCCGGGACAACCTACAATGAGCAGTTCTTC
D: -; V: TRBV7-2; size: many; J: TRBJ1-1; CDR3: CASSLDGLTEAFF; DNA: TGTGCCAGCAGCTTAGATGGACTCACTGAAGCTTTCTTT
D: -; V: TRBV15; size: many; J: TRBJ2-7; CDR3: CATSSLISYEQYF; DNA: TGTGCCACCAGCAGTCTCATCTCCTACGAGCAGTACTTC
D: TRBD1; V: TRBV12-5; size: many; J: TRBJ2-2; CDR3: CASGTLSQGIGTGELFF; DNA: TGTGCTAGTGGGACCCTCTCACAGGGGATCGGCACCGGGGAGCTGTTTTTT
D: TRBD2; V: TRBV28; size: many; J: TRBJ2-1; CDR3: CASSPVAGDSLHEQFF; DNA: TGTGCCAGCAGTCCGGTAGCGGGAGATAGTCTCCATGAGCAGTTCTTC
D: -; V: TRBV6-1; size: few; J: TRBJ1-4; CDR3: CASSLSYDRRNEKLFF; DNA: TGTGCCAGCTCGTTGTCCTACGACAGGCGTAATGAAAAACTGTTTTTT
D: -; V: TRBV9; size: -; J: TRBJ1-2; CDR3: CASSVAGHYNYGYTF; DNA: TGTGCCAGCAGCGTAGCCGGACACTATAACTATGGCTACACCTTC
D: -; V: TRBV5-1; size: few; J: TRBJ2-1; CDR3: CASSLLGLGILEGNEQFF; DNA: TGCGCCAGCAGCTTGCTGGGACTGGGGATTTTAGAGGGCAATGAGCAGTTCTTC
D: TRBD2; V: TRBV3-1; size: few; J: TRBJ2-5; CDR3: CASSPLLAGAEETQYF; DNA: TGTGCCAGCAGCCCCCTACTAGCGGGAGCTGAAGAGACCCAGTACTTC
D: -; V: TRBV11-2; size: many; J: TRBJ2-5; CDR3: CASSFLQGGETQYF; DNA: TGTGCCAGCAGCTTCCTCCAGGGTGGGGAGACCCAGTACTTC
D: -; V: TRBV2; size: many; J: TRBJ1-6; CDR3: CASSDWGSGSPLHF; DNA: TGTGCCAGCAGTGACTGGGGAAGTGGTTCACCCCTCCACTTT
D: TRBD1; V: TRBV7-3; size: many; J: TRBJ2-5; CDR3: CASSWAGGVETQYF; DNA: TGTGCCAGCAGCTGGGCAGGGGGCGTTGAGACCCAGTACTTC
D: -; V: TRBV6-1; size: -; J: TRBJ2-7; CDR3: CASSEPRLTYEQYF; DNA: TGTGCCAGCAGTGAACCCCGATTGACCTACGAGCAGTACTTC
D: TRBD1; V: TRBV24-1; size: many; J: TRBJ2-3; CDR3: CATSDLDHGQGANTQYF; DNA: TGTGCCACCAGTGATTTGGATCACGGACAGGGGGCAAATACGCAGTATTTT
D: -; V: TRBV11-2; size: -; J: TRBJ2-2; CDR3: CASSLDYGQGLFF; DNA: TGTGCCAGCAGCTTAGATTACGGTCAGGGGCTGTTTTTT
D: -; V: TRBV20-1; size: many; J: TRBJ1-1; CDR3: CSARIRNTEAFF; DNA: TGCAGTGCTAGAATCCGGAACACTGAAGCTTTCTTT
D: -; V: TRBV12-3/TRBV12-4; size: many; J: TRBJ2-5; CDR3: CASSLFNKETQYF; DNA: TGTGCCAGCAGTTTATTTAACAAGGAGACCCAGTACTTC
D: -; V: TRBV6-2/TRBV6-3; size: many; J: TRBJ1-2; CDR3: CASSYPKGKPAYGYTF; DNA: TGTGCCAGCAGTTACCCGAAGGGGAAGCCTGCCTATGGCTACACCTTC
D: -; V: TRBV4-1; size: -; J: TRBJ1-1; CDR3: CASSRDRSVNTEAFF; DNA: TGTGCCAGCAGCCGAGATAGGTCGGTGAACACTGAAGCTTTCTTT
D: TRBD2; V: TRBV9; size: -; J: TRBJ2-1; CDR3: CASSVGSAGGHGEQFF; DNA: TGTGCCAGCAGCGTCGGGTCGGCGGGAGGGCACGGGGAGCAGTTCTTC
D: -; V: TRBV27; size: many; J: TRBJ1-1; CDR3: CASSSRRFEAAFF; DNA: TGTGCCAGCAGTTCGAGACGGTTTGAGGCAGCTTTCTTT
D: -; V: TRBV9; size: many; J: TRBJ1-1; CDR3: CASSVAGTATEAFF; DNA: TGTGCCAGCAGCGTAGCAGGGACGGCCACTGAAGCTTTCTTT
D: TRBD2; V: TRBV20-1; size: -; J: TRBJ2-1; CDR3: CSAKLAGGWHEQFF; DNA: TGCAGTGCTAAGCTAGCGGGAGGGTGGCATGAGCAGTTCTTC
D: -; V: TRBV7-2; size: many; J: TRBJ2-7; CDR3: CASSSFGEQYF; DNA: TGTGCCAGCAGTTCCTTCGGCGAGCAGTACTTC
D: -; V: TRBV4-1; size: many; J: TRBJ2-7; CDR3: CASSQIPGTSYEQYF; DNA: TGCGCCAGCAGCCAGATTCCTGGGACCTCCTACGAGCAGTACTTC
D: TRBD2; V: TRBV9; size: few; J: TRBJ2-5; CDR3: CASSASGQETQYF; DNA: TGTGCCAGCAGCGCTAGCGGACAAGAGACCCAGTACTTC
D: TRBD2; V: TRBV15; size: -; J: TRBJ2-1; CDR3: CATSGRTSGAYNEQFF; DNA: TGTGCCACCAGCGGCCGGACTAGCGGGGCATACAATGAGCAGTTCTTC
D: TRBD1; V: TRBV7-9; size: few; J: TRBJ2-1; CDR3: CASSTQMGQASYNEQFF; DNA: TGTGCCAGCAGCACCCAAATGGGACAGGCATCCTACAATGAGCAGTTCTTC
D: -; V: TRBV7-3; size: few; J: TRBJ2-5; CDR3: CANSDLPGNQETQYF; DNA: TGTGCCAACAGCGACCTTCCGGGGAACCAAGAGACCCAGTACTTC
D: -; V: TRBV29-1; size: -; J: TRBJ2-5; CDR3: CSVQYRLLQGTQYF; DNA: TGCAGCGTTCAGTATCGGCTCTTGCAAGGGACCCAGTACTTC
D: TRBD1; V: TRBV11-3; size: many; J: TRBJ2-7; CDR3: CASSFDTGTGDEQYF; DNA: TGTGCCAGCAGCTTCGACACTGGGACAGGGGACGAGCAGTACTTC
D: TRBD2; V: TRBV20-1; size: -; J: TRBJ2-1; CDR3: CSALAALGYTEQFF; DNA: TGCAGTGCCCTAGCGGCCTTAGGCTACACTGAGCAGTTCTTC
D: -; V: TRBV2; size: many; J: TRBJ1-1; CDR3: CASNPWLGNTEAFF; DNA: TGTGCCAGCAACCCCTGGCTTGGGAACACTGAAGCTTTCTTT
D: TRBD2; V: TRBV9; size: -; J: TRBJ2-3; CDR3: CASSVEGSGRMTDTQYF; DNA: TGTGCCAGCAGCGTAGAGGGTAGCGGGAGGATGACAGATACGCAGTATTTT
D: TRBD1; V: TRBV12-3/TRBV12-4; size: many; J: TRBJ1-1; CDR3: CASTPLRPGQGANTEAFF; DNA: TGTGCCAGCACCCCCCTTCGCCCGGGACAGGGAGCGAACACTGAAGCTTTCTTT
D: -; V: TRBV15; size: -; J: TRBJ2-4; CDR3: CATSRDLGVKNIQYF; DNA: TGTGCCACCAGCAGAGATTTAGGGGTCAAAAACATTCAGTACTTC
D: TRBD1; V: TRBV12-3/TRBV12-4; size: many; J: TRBJ1-1; CDR3: CASTRLQGGPEAFF; DNA: TGTGCCAGCACCCGCCTCCAGGGGGGTCCTGAAGCTTTCTTT
D: TRBD1; V: TRBV2; size: -; J: TRBJ2-4; CDR3: CASSLGGAAGGFLAKNIQYF; DNA: TGTGCCAGCAGTTTGGGCGGCGCGGCAGGGGGCTTTCTAGCCAAAAACATTCAGTACTTC
D: -; V: TRBV18; size: many; J: TRBJ1-4; CDR3: CASSPVQGPNEKLFF; DNA: TGTGCCAGCTCACCTGTTCAGGGGCCAAATGAAAAACTGTTTTTT
D: TRBD1; V: TRBV11-1; size: many; J: TRBJ2-2; CDR3: CASRKTGANTGELFF; DNA: TGTGCCAGCAGGAAAACAGGGGCCAACACCGGGGAGCTGTTTTTT
D: -; V: TRBV7-8; size: -; J: TRBJ1-3; CDR3: CASSQGLNSGNTIYF; DNA: TGTGCCAGCAGCCAGGGACTCAACTCTGGAAACACCATATATTTT